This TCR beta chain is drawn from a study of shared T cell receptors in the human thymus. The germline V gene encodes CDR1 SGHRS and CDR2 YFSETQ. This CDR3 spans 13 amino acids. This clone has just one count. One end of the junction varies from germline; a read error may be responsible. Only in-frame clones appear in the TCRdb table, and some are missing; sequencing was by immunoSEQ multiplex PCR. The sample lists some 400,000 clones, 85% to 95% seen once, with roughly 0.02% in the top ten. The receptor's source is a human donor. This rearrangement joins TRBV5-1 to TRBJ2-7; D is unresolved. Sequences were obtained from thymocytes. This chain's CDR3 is CTSSSVNSYEQYF. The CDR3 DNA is TGCACCAGCAGCTCGGTCAACTCCTACGAGCAGTACTTC.